The present TCR beta chain was sequenced within a study of molecular identifiers for immune sequencing clone quantification. Study-level results: Spiked Jurkat TCR RNA from one cell was reportedly detectable among about 910,000 naive cells. Under 1% of molecules in naive cells, but over 98% of effector molecules, belonged to clones above 20 RNA copies.

Methods described previously were used for bulk TCR libraries, and listed TCR primers were applied. TCRdb reprocessed the PCR reads via MiXCR and lists one record per CDR3 protein. The repertoire holds approximately 670,000 distinct CDR3 sequences, just under 20% seen once, with approximately 0.9% in the top ten. Sorting was used to obtain naive CD8 T cells (CD8+CD4-CCR7+CD45RA+). As for this clonotype: Antigen specificity is unknown.

V was clipped by 7 bases and J by 4 bases; unmatched bases: 10. The CDR3 has 14 amino acids. The V gene's germline CDR1 is GTSNPN and CDR2 SVGIG (reference sequence). What was sequenced was naive CD8+ T cells from blood, with Jurkat cell RNA spiked in. Subset reported: FACS-sorted CD8+CD4-CCR7+CD45RA+ naive T cells. The rearrangement links TRBV30 to TRBJ2-7; 10 bases align to TRBD2. The TCR originated in a human donor in good health. Some libraries in this study had Jurkat cell RNA spiked in. CDR3 amino acids: CAYLRSGGSYEQYF. In nucleotides, the CDR3 is TGTGCCTATCTTCGTAGCGGGGGGAGTTACGAGCAGTACTTC.